The 5 T cell receptor beta chains below all came from one sample that was sequenced in a study of shared clonotypes between healthy human individuals. Profiled with immunoSEQ multiplex PCR; TCRdb holds only in-frame clones, not every one. This sample has approximately 2.1 million clones, with over 85% found just once. The sequenced sample was naive CD4+ T cells from PBMCs. Subset here: CD45RA+ positively selected. These receptor sequences come from a man between 18 and 35 years old in good health. Some clones in this sample may be carry-over from other donors' samples.

The chain couples TRBV7-2 to TRBJ2-7; D may match TRBD1 or TRBD2 (5 bases each). The ends were cut back, 3 bases at V and 2 bases at J, with 14 bases in the middle. This CDR3 is built from 15 residues. Germline-derived CDR1 and CDR2 are SGHTA and FQGNSA. The CDR3 nucleotides read TGTGCCAGCAGCTTCGGGGCACAGGCACCCTACGAGCAGTACTTC. Amino acids: CASSFGAQAPYEQYF.

This sequence joins TRBV15 and TRBJ2-1; the match to TRBD2 covers 11 bases. The CDR3 is 17 residues long. V shed 0 bases and J 5 bases; nucleotides not matched to a gene: 6. Germline V gene data show CDR1 as LNHNV and CDR2 as YYDKDF (reference sequence). The CDR3 loop is CATSRDQSSGRDNEQFF. The CDR3 coding sequence is TGTGCCACCAGCAGAGATCAGAGTAGCGGGAGGGACAATGAGCAGTTCTTC.

The chain carries TRBV7-9 and TRBJ2-2; TRBD1 is a possible D gene (6 bases). V was shortened by 0 bases and J by 1 base, with 9 bases between the two germline ends. Germline CDR1 reads SEHNR; CDR2 reads FQNEAQ (reference sequence). The CDR3 runs 16 residues. The DNA of the CDR3 is TGTGCCAGCAGCTTAGCGGGACAAATGAACACCGGGGAGCTGTTTTTT. This gives the protein CASSLAGQMNTGELFF. Drawing the rest from reference TRBV7-9 and TRBJ2-2, the complete variable domain is DTGVSQNPRHKITKRGQNVTFRCDPISEHNRLYWYRQTLGQGPEFLTYFQNEAQLEKSRLLSDRFSAERPKGSFSTLEIQRTEQGDSAMYLCASSLAGQMNTGELFFGEGSRLTVL.

Only a few counts were recorded for this clone. The rearrangement uses TRBV13 and TRBJ1-5, with D unresolved. Germline V gives CDR1 PRHDT, CDR2 FYEKMQ (reference sequence). V was clipped by 3 bases and J by 1 base, with 4 bases between them. CDR3 length: 13 amino acids. The CDR3 spells CASSFDSNQPQHF. As DNA, the CDR3 is TGTGCCAGCAGCTTCGACAGCAATCAGCCCCAGCATTTT.

The chain links TRBV6-1 to TRBJ1-1; TRBD1 is a possible D gene (6 bases). The CDR3 has 13 residues. V lost 6 bases and J 10 bases, leaving 18 bases between the germline ends. The germline V gene encodes CDR1 MNHNS and CDR2 SASEGT. CDR3 protein: CASRIRDHRAAFF. DNA for the CDR3: TGTGCCAGCAGGATCCGGGACCACAGGGCAGCTTTCTTT.